The 14 T cell receptor beta chains presented below share a single source sample, sequenced in a study of CD4 T cell repertoires in COVID-19. Generated by immunoSEQ multiplex PCR, the TCRdb table keeps only in-frame clones and is missing some. The sample shows 65,000 to 95,000 clones, 83% of them seen only once. The source was CD4+ T cells from peripheral blood, collected after recovery from COVID-19. The receptors derive from a human donor who had COVID-19.

V gene TRBV6-5 combines with J gene TRBJ2-4; D gene ambiguous. Germline loops: CDR1 MNHEY, CDR2 SVGAGI. This CDR3 spans 13 amino acids. Trimming stripped 4 bases from V and 0 bases from J, with 4 bases between. The DNA of the CDR3 is TGTGCCAGCAGTTCTTTAGCCAAAAACATTCAGTACTTC. Its protein is CASSSLAKNIQYF.

The chain couples TRBV7-3 to TRBJ2-1; a weak D match, TRBD2 (6 bases). The ends were cut back, 1 base at V and 4 bases at J, with 11 bases in the middle. Per the germline V gene, CDR1 is SGHTA and CDR2 is FQGTGA. This CDR3 contains 15 residues. CDR3 bases: TGTGCCAGCAGCTTAAACAGACTAGATTACAATGAGCAGTTCTTC. Translation gives CASSLNRLDYNEQFF. Based on the CDR3 plus reference TRBV7-3 and TRBJ2-1, the full variable domain is GAGVSQTPSNKVTEKGKYVELRCDPISGHTALYWYRQSLGQGPEFLIYFQGTGAADDSGLPNDRFFAVRPEGSVSTLKIQRTERGDSAVYLCASSLNRLDYNEQFFGPGTRLTVL.

This chain joins TRBV7-9 and TRBJ1-1; perhaps TRBD1 as D (5 bases). CDR3 length: 15 residues. The V gene lost 3 bases and the J gene lost 0 bases, with 11 bases spanning the gap. In germline, CDR1 is SEHNR, CDR2 FQNEAQ (reference sequence). This CDR3 is CASSLGTWMNTEAFF. CDR3 bases: TGTGCCAGCAGCTTGGGGACTTGGATGAACACTGAAGCTTTCTTT.

This clone was detected a few times. The chain recombines TRBV20-1 with TRBJ1-1; weak D call: TRBD1 (6 bases). Germline CDR1 reads DFQATT; CDR2 reads SNEGSKA (reference sequence). V gave up 6 bases and J gave up 12 bases, with 17 bases separating them. There are 11 residues in the CDR3. CDR3 sequence reads: CSAPGQRETFF. DNA of the CDR3: TGCAGTGCCCCTGGACAGAGGGAAACTTTCTTT.

This clone occurred once. V usage is TRBV20-1 and J usage is TRBJ1-6, with D unresolved. Deletions cut 3 bases from V and 0 bases from J, with 3 bases between. This CDR3 has 13 amino acids. From germline, CDR1 is DFQATT and CDR2 SNEGSKA (reference sequence). The CDR3 sequence: CSASSSYNSPLHF. The CDR3 region has the DNA TGCAGTGCTAGTAGCTCCTATAATTCACCCCTCCACTTT.

This clone was seen only a few times. This chain links TRBV25-1 with TRBJ1-5; 9 nucleotides line up with TRBD1. With V trimmed by 6 bases and J by 5 bases, 8 bases remained unmatched. The germline V gene encodes CDR1 MGHDK and CDR2 SYGVNS. This CDR3 has 15 residues. CDR3 residues: CASRVRDRVHQPQHF. CDR3 DNA: TGTGCCAGCAGAGTCCGGGACAGGGTGCATCAGCCCCAGCATTTT.

The rearrangement links TRBV7-2 to TRBJ2-3; 7 bases are a match to TRBD2. Losses at the gene ends were 5 bases for V and 3 bases for J; bases not matched to a gene: 5. CDR3 length: 14 residues. The germline V gene has CDR1 SGHTA and CDR2 FQGNSA. CDR3 sequence (DNA): TGTGCCAGCAGCCTGTGGGGGGGTACAGATACGCAGTATTTT. Its protein product is CASSLWGGTDTQYF.

This clone was counted once. The V gene is TRBV6-5, the J gene TRBJ2-2; D may be TRBD2 (6 bases). V lost 3 bases to trimming and J lost 6 bases, with 14 bases between them. The CDR3 totals 15 residues. Per germline, CDR1 MNHEY and CDR2 SVGAGI. The CDR3 bases are TGTGCCAGCAGTTATGGGGGGAAGATGGCCGGGGAGCTGTTTTTT. This sequence encodes CASSYGGKMAGELFF.

Only one count was recorded for this clone. The chain couples TRBV7-2 to TRBJ1-5; TRBD1 is a possible D gene (6 bases). This CDR3 comprises 16 residues. The ends were cut back, 6 bases at V and 0 bases at J, with 15 bases in the middle. CDR1 SGHTA and CDR2 FQGNSA come from the germline V gene. The CDR3 DNA reads TGTGCCAGCAGACGAGGGGGGGGTAATAGCAATCAGCCCCAGCATTTT. This encodes CASRRGGGNSNQPQHF.

This chain uses TRBV28 with TRBJ2-1; 9 nucleotides match TRBD2. J lost 4 bases, V lost 3 bases, and 4 bases had no gene match. Germline assignment: CDR1 MDHEN and CDR2 SYDVKM. This CDR3 has 15 residues. CDR3 DNA: TGTGCCAGCAGTTTGGGAACTAGCGGGTACAATGAGCAGTTCTTC. It yields the protein CASSLGTSGYNEQFF. Filled out from reference TRBV28 and TRBJ2-1, the complete variable domain reads DVKVTQSSRYLVKRTGEKVFLECVQDMDHENMFWYRQDPGLGLRLIYFSYDVKMKEKGDIPEGYSVSREKKERFSLILESASTNQTSMYLCASSLGTSGYNEQFFGPGTRLTVL.

For the CDR3, the DNA is TGTGCCAGCAGCTTAGACCCAGGAAACCCCTCTGGAAACACCATATATTTT. Its protein product is CASSLDPGNPSGNTIYF. The chain carries TRBV7-9 and TRBJ1-3; no clear D. Per the germline V gene, CDR1 is SEHNR and CDR2 is FQNEAQ (reference sequence). The CDR3 is 17 residues long. Trimming took 1 base from V and 0 from J, leaving 13 bases between them.

The chain has TRBV9 and TRBJ2-1; 8 bases align to TRBD2. Germline CDR1 is SGDLS and CDR2 is YYNGEE. The CDR3 runs to 15 residues. Unmatched junction bases numbered 1, after V lost 0 bases and J lost 2 bases. CDR3 loop: CASSVGGGTYNEQFF. In DNA, the CDR3 is TGTGCCAGCAGCGTAGGCGGGGGGACCTACAATGAGCAGTTCTTC.

The genes are TRBV6-5 and TRBJ1-2; 7 bases are shared with TRBD1. The CDR3 covers 15 residues. Germline trimming cut 2 bases from V and 7 bases from J; bases unmatched to any gene: 10. Germline CDR1 MNHEY, CDR2 SVGAGI. CDR3 sequence reads: CASSYRRTGDSGYTF. The CDR3 nucleotides read TGTGCCAGCAGTTACCGCCGCACAGGGGATTCTGGCTACACCTTC.

V and J are TRBV7-3 and TRBJ2-7, with TRBD1 matching 7 bases. This CDR3 region has 18 residues. Germline loops: CDR1 SGHTA, CDR2 FQGTGA. V lost 5 bases, J lost 0 bases, and 16 bases stayed unmatched. CDR3 loop: CASSPSRGRALDSYEQYF. The CDR3 nucleotides are TGTGCCAGCAGCCCATCAAGGGGGCGGGCCTTAGACTCCTACGAGCAGTACTTC. The full variable domain, with the rest looked up from reference TRBV7-3 and TRBJ2-7, is GAGVSQTPSNKVTEKGKYVELRCDPISGHTALYWYRQSLGQGPEFLIYFQGTGAADDSGLPNDRFFAVRPEGSVSTLKIQRTERGDSAVYLCASSPSRGRALDSYEQYFGPGTRLTVT.